The clone carrying this TCR beta chain was seen a single time. Its antigen is as yet unknown. This clone may be a read error of a much larger clone one base away. The CDR3 covers 12 residues. The germline V gene has CDR1 MNHEY and CDR2 SMNVEV (reference sequence). The ends were cut back, 0 bases at V and 5 bases at J, with 2 bases in the middle. Naive-designated CD8 cells lacked CD45RO, were positively enriched for CCR7, and omitted terminally differentiated effector memory CD45RA+ cells. TCRdb's copy holds only in-frame clones and misses some; the assay was immunoSEQ multiplex PCR. The sample has under 1 million clones, nearly 95% seen once. The data originate from a study of shared clonotypes between healthy human individuals. Study outcomes and limitations: Estimated clonotype richness was generally higher in naive than memory subsets.

Sequencing was carried out using naive CD8+ T cells sorted from blood. This sequence was found in a young man in good health. The chain is built from TRBV27 and TRBJ2-1; D is undetermined. The CDR3 loop is CASSLSHNEQFF. CDR3 nucleotides: TGTGCCAGCAGTTTATCCCACAATGAGCAGTTCTTC.